The clone carrying this T cell receptor beta chain was recorded once. The CDR3 has 17 residues. With 6 bases clipped from V and 5 bases from J, the junction kept 18 bases outside the gene matches. TCR beta was sequenced from blood CD8+ and CD4+ T cells. This sample stems from a study of CD8 T cells in Susac syndrome. Reverse transcription of about 0.45 to 1 ug RNA used random hexamers. Amplification of TCR beta CDR3 across 54 Vbeta and 13 Jbeta was performed with immunoSEQ multiplex PCR. TCRdb re-called the immunoSEQ multiplex PCR reads through MiXCR, storing one row per CDR3 protein. The sample records 150,000 to 200,000 distinct CDR3 sequences, 90% to 95% being singletons.

The chain employs TRBV12-3 or TRBV12-4 and TRBJ2-5; TRBD2 matches at 7 bases. The receptor's source is a human donor with multiple sclerosis. The sample was CD8+ T cells from PBMCs. CDR3 in DNA: TGTGCCAGCAGCCCGCTGGCGGACTCGAGGGAGGGGGAGACCCAGTACTTC. It specifies CASSPLADSREGETQYF.